The 12 T cell receptor beta chains presented below share a single source sample, sequenced in a study of siplizumab effects on memory and regulatory T cells. Sequenced by immunoSEQ multiplex PCR; TCRdb stores in-frame clones only, minus some. This sample has about 63,000 clones, with around 78% found just once. Sequencing was done on a sample of memory CD4+ T cells sorted from blood. These receptors were obtained from a human donor in good health.

This chain's CDR3 is CASSDRSDTQYF. For the CDR3, the DNA is TGTGCCAGCAGCGACAGGTCAGATACGCAGTATTTT. The rearrangement joins TRBV9 to TRBJ2-3; D perhaps matches TRBD1 (5 bases). V lost 3 bases and J 4 bases, leaving 6 bases between the germline ends. In germline, CDR1 is SGDLS, CDR2 YYNGEE. The CDR3 loop spans 12 amino acids.

The chain links TRBV7-9 to TRBJ1-2; no definite D call. CDR1 and CDR2 (germline): SEHNR, FQNEAQ (reference sequence). Trimming removed 5 bases at V and 0 bases at J, with 16 bases between. The CDR3 has 16 residues. The CDR3 DNA reads TGTGCCAGCAGCAGGGCCTCCGGGGAGACTAACTATGGCTACACCTTC. It translates to CASSRASGETNYGYTF. The full variable domain, with the rest looked up from reference TRBV7-9 and TRBJ1-2, is DTGVSQNPRHKITKRGQNVTFRCDPISEHNRLYWYRQTLGQGPEFLTYFQNEAQLEKSRLLSDRFSAERPKGSFSTLEIQRTEQGDSAMYLCASSRASGETNYGYTFGSGTRLTVV.

The chain uses TRBV18 and TRBJ2-7; TRBD1 aligns across 10 bases. This CDR3 region has 15 residues. V shed 5 bases, J shed 3 bases, and the junction held 7 bases outside the gene matches. Germline lookup yields CDR1 KGHSH and CDR2 LQKENI. The DNA of the CDR3 is TGTGCCAGCTCAGCCGCCGGGACAGGGGACTACGAGCAGTACTTC. This sequence encodes CASSAAGTGDYEQYF.

The chain joins TRBV5-4 to TRBJ1-2; D gene ambiguous. The germline CDR1 and CDR2 sequences are SGHNT and YYREEE (reference sequence). This CDR3 region has 16 residues. Trimming removed 5 bases from V and 5 bases from J, with 22 bases in between. The CDR3 is CASRAMAGGHGYGYTF. CDR3 DNA: TGTGCCAGCAGAGCCATGGCAGGAGGTCATGGGTATGGCTACACCTTC.

The V and J genes are TRBV27 and TRBJ1-1, with TRBD1 matching over 8 bases. This CDR3 region has 15 residues. Trimming cost V 4 bases and J 1 base; bases outside gene matches: 5. Germline CDR1 is MNHEY and CDR2 is SMNVEV (reference sequence). CDR3 bases: TGTGCCAGCAGTTCCGCCGGGACAGGGAACACTGAAGCTTTCTTT. Amino acids: CASSSAGTGNTEAFF.

CDR3 protein: CASSLASGTWNTIYF. The CDR3 region has the DNA TGTGCCAGCAGCTTAGCCTCCGGGACCTGGAACACCATATATTTT. The rearrangement links TRBV7-9 to TRBJ1-3, with TRBD1 as a possible D gene (5 bases). The germline CDR1 and CDR2 sequences are SEHNR and FQNEAQ (reference sequence). Trimming removed 0 bases at V and 7 bases at J, with 13 bases between. CDR3 length equals 15 residues.

This chain uses TRBV21-1 with TRBJ1-4; no check of the table's D call, TRBD1, against the DNA was made. TRBV21-1 is given as a pseudogene. The CDR3 is 14 amino acids. CDR3 sequence reads: CANRVQGYRRKLFF. CDR3 DNA sequence: TGTGCCAACCGGGTACAGGGCTATCGTAGAAAACTGTTTTTT.

This clone occurred a few times. This chain uses TRBV6-1 with TRBJ1-1; possibly TRBD1 for D (5 bases). Germline-derived CDR1 and CDR2 are MNHNS and SASEGT. V lost 1 base, J lost 0 bases, and 15 bases lay in between. This CDR3 has 17 residues. The CDR3 nucleotides read TGTGCCAGCAGTGAAGGGGGCAGCTTCGGCCTGAACACTGAAGCTTTCTTT. This sequence encodes CASSEGGSFGLNTEAFF.

The chain couples TRBV5-1 to TRBJ2-7; D is uncertain. With 5 bases removed from V and 0 bases from J, the gap between germline ends came to 12 bases. The CDR3 loop spans 14 amino acids. The V gene's germline CDR1 is SGHRS and CDR2 YFSETQ. The CDR3 reads CASRNPGSSYEQYF. CDR3 sequence (DNA): TGCGCCAGCAGAAACCCAGGTAGCTCCTACGAGCAGTACTTC. Full variable domain (missing parts from reference TRBV5-1 and TRBJ2-7): KAGVTQTPRYLIKTRGQQVTLSCSPISGHRSVSWYQQTPGQGLQFLFEYFSETQRNKGNFPGRFSGRQFSNSRSEMNVSTLELGDSALYLCASRNPGSSYEQYFGPGTRLTVT.

In its sample, this clone was seen once. The rearrangement links TRBV7-7 to TRBJ2-3; either TRBD1 or TRBD2 may fit D (5 bases each). The germline gives CDR1 SSHAT, CDR2 FNYEAQ (reference sequence). This CDR3 spans 14 amino acids. V gave up 2 bases and J gave up 4 bases, with 10 bases separating them. CDR3 region: CASSLSGDADTQYF. The CDR3 region has the DNA TGTGCCAGCAGCTTAAGTGGGGACGCAGATACGCAGTATTTT.

The chain has TRBV29-1 and TRBJ2-5, with 9 positions matching TRBD2. This CDR3 is built from 12 residues. After removal of 5 bases from V and 2 bases from J, the junction contained 0 bases not matched to a gene. Germline V lookup: CDR1 SQVTM, CDR2 ANQGSEA. This CDR3 reads CSVLAGQETQYF. For the CDR3, the DNA is TGCAGCGTTCTAGCGGGGCAAGAGACCCAGTACTTC.

This clone was seen a single time. The chain uses TRBV6-1 and TRBJ2-1; 7 nucleotides line up with TRBD2. Trimming took 6 bases from V and 3 from J; bases not matched to a gene: 5. The germline V gene has CDR1 MNHNS and CDR2 SASEGT. This CDR3 region has 14 residues. In nucleotides, the CDR3 is TGTGCCAGCAGGAGCCAGCGGGGCTACAATGAGCAGTTCTTC. The encoded protein is CASRSQRGYNEQFF.